These T cell receptor beta chains were read from a single sample in a study of control samples from healthy donors and cancer patients. Sequencing used immunoSEQ multiplex PCR; TCRdb keeps in-frame clones, though not all of them. The table has about 410,000 clones, about nine tenths seen once. The sample was PBMCs. These receptors were obtained from a man in his forties with head and neck cancer. The CDR3 runs from the conserved cysteine through the conserved F or W. A D gene is named only where the DNA matches it firmly. Some rows mark clone size as missing; the rest say once, few, many or name a class of expanded clone.

once TRBJ1-1 TRBV20-1 TRBD1 TGCAGTGCTAGTGACAGGGAGACTGAAGCTTTCTTT CSASDRETEAFF
- TRBJ1-2 TRBV3-1/TRBV3-2 TRBD1 TGTGCCAGCAGCCCTCTGGGACAGGGGCCTTCGGAAGATTTCTACACCTTC CASSPLGQGPSEDFYTF
- TRBJ2-2 TRBV30 TRBD2 TGTGCCTGGGACCTCGGGCTAGCGGGAGATGTCGGGGAGCTGTTTTTT CAWDLGLAGDVGELFF
- TRBJ2-2 TRBV7-2 - TGTGCCAGCAGCTTCCAGGGTGACACCGGGGAGCTGTTTTTT CASSFQGDTGELFF
- TRBJ1-1 TRBV28 TRBD1 TGTGCCAGCAGTTCCCAAGGACAGGGGAACACTGAAGCTTTCTTT CASSSQGQGNTEAFF
once TRBJ2-1 TRBV5-1 TRBD2 TGCGCCAGCAGCTTGGCCGGCGGGGGGCTTTACAATGAGCAGTTCTTC CASSLAGGGLYNEQFF
- TRBJ2-7 TRBV5-8 - TGTGCCAGCAGCTCTCTGGGGGGACAGCCTTTGCCCTACGAGCAGTACTTC CASSSLGGQPLPYEQYF
- TRBJ1-6 TRBV15 - TGTGCCACCAGCAGAGCTGGGACCGAAAATTCACCCCTCCACTTT CATSRAGTENSPLHF
- TRBJ2-3 TRBV5-1 TRBD1 TGCGCCAGCAGCCCGACAGGGGGTAGAACAGATACGCAGTATTTT CASSPTGGRTDTQYF
- TRBJ2-7 TRBV28 - TGTGCCAGCAAGAAAGACTTGTTCAGCTCCTACGAGCAGTACTTC CASKKDLFSSYEQYF
once TRBJ2-2 TRBV18 - TGTGCCAGCTCACCATTTCCTCCTGGCGCGACCACCGGGGAGCTGTTTTTT CASSPFPPGATTGELFF
- TRBJ1-1 TRBV6-6 - TGTGCCAGCAATAGGAAGAACACTGAAGCTTTCTTT CASNRKNTEAFF
- TRBJ1-1 TRBV5-1 - TGCGCCAGCAGCTTGGAAGGGAACACTGAAGCTTTCTTT CASSLEGNTEAFF
- TRBJ2-2 TRBV5-4 - TGTGCCAGCAGCTTTCCCGAGCCGAACACCGGGGAGCTGTTTTTT CASSFPEPNTGELFF
- TRBJ2-3 TRBV5-1 TRBD1 TGCGCCAGCAGCCTGCGGACAGGGGGTTTCGCAGATACGCAGTATTTT CASSLRTGGFADTQYF
- TRBJ2-3 TRBV7-9 TRBD2 TGTGCCAGCAGCTACAACCGAGGACTAGCGGACACAGATACGCAGTATTTT CASSYNRGLADTDTQYF
once TRBJ2-3 TRBV10-1 - TGCGCCAGCAGTGTGGGGACAGATACGCAGTATTTT CASSVGTDTQYF
- TRBJ2-5 TRBV5-1 TRBD2 TGCGCCAGCACGGGACTAGCGGGCCAAGAGACCCAGTACTTC CASTGLAGQETQYF
- TRBJ1-3 TRBV7-8 - TGTGCCAGCAGCTTAGACAGTCTCTCTGGAAACACCATATATTTT CASSLDSLSGNTIYF
- TRBJ2-6 TRBV5-6 TRBD1 TGTGCCAGCAGCTTTAGACAGGGGGCCTCTGGGGCCAACGTCCTGACTTTC CASSFRQGASGANVLTF
- TRBJ2-1 TRBV10-3 - TGTGCCATCAGAGGGGACAAAGGGGAGGGCCCGAGCTCCTACAATGAGCAGTTCTTC CAIRGDKGEGPSSYNEQFF
few TRBJ1-2 TRBV7-9 - TGTGCCAGCAGCTTAGGCAGGGAAAACTATGGCTACACCTTC CASSLGRENYGYTF
- TRBJ2-1 TRBV14 - TGTGCCAGCAGCCAAGAGGGCACGCGTCCTTCCTACAATGAGCAGTTCTTC CASSQEGTRPSYNEQFF
- TRBJ2-2 TRBV19 - TGTGCCAGTAGTATATGGCGGGGACCCGGGGAGCTGTTTTTT CASSIWRGPGELFF
- TRBJ1-6 TRBV2 - TGCGGTTCTCGACCCATGATGGATTCACCCCTCCACTTT CGSRPMMDSPLHF
- TRBJ2-7 TRBV28 - TGTGCCAGCAGCGATAGACAGGCCTTCTCCTACGAGCAGTACTTC CASSDRQAFSYEQYF